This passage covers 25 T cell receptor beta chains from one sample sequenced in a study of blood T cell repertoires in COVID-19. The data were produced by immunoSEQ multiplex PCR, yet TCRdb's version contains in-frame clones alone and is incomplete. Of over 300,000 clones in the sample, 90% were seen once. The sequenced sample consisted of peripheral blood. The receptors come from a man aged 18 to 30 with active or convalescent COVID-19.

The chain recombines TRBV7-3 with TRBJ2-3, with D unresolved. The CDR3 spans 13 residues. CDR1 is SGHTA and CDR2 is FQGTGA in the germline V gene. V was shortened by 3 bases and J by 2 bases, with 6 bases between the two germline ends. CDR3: CASSFIVTDTQYF. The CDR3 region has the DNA TGTGCCAGCAGCTTTATAGTCACAGATACGCAGTATTTT.

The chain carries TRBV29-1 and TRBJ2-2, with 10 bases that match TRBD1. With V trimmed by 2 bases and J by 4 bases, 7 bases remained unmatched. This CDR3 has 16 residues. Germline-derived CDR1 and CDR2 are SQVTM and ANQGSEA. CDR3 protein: CSVELGGTGVTGELFF. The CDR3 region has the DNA TGCAGCGTTGAATTAGGGGGGACAGGGGTCACCGGGGAGCTGTTTTTT.

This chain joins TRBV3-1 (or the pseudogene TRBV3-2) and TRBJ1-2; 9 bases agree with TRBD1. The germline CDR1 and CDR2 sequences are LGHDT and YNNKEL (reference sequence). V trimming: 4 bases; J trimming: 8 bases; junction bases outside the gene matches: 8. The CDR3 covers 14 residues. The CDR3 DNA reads TGTGCCAGCAGCCGGGACAGGGACCCGGGCGGCTACACCTTC. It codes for CASSRDRDPGGYTF.

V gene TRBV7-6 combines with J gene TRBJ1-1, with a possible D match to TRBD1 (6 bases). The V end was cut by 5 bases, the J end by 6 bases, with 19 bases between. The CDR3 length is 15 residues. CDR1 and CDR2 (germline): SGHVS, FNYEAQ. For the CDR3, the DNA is TGTGCCAGCAGCCACCACAGGGTGAGGTGGGCTGAAGCTTTCTTT. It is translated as CASSHHRVRWAEAFF.

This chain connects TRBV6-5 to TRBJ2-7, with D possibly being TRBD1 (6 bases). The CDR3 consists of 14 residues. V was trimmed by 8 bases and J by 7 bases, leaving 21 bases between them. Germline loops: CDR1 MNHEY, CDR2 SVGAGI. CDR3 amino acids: CASSKSGTPWEQYF. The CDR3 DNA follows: TGTGCCAGCTCAAAATCCGGGACACCCTGGGAGCAGTACTTC.

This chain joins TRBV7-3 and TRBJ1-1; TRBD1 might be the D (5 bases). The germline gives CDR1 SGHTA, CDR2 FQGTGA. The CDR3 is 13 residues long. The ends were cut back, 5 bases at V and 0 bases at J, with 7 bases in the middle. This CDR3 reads CASSGALNTEAFF. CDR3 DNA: TGTGCCAGCAGCGGGGCCCTGAACACTGAAGCTTTCTTT. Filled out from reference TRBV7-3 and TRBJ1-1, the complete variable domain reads GAGVSQTPSNKVTEKGKYVELRCDPISGHTALYWYRQSLGQGPEFLIYFQGTGAADDSGLPNDRFFAVRPEGSVSTLKIQRTERGDSAVYLCASSGALNTEAFFGQGTRLTVV.

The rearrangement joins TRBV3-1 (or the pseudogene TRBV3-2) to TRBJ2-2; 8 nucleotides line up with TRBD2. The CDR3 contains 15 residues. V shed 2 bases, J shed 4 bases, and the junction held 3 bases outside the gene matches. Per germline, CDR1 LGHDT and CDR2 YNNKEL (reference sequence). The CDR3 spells CASSQRLASTGELFF. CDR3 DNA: TGTGCCAGCAGCCAACGACTAGCGTCCACCGGGGAGCTGTTTTTT.

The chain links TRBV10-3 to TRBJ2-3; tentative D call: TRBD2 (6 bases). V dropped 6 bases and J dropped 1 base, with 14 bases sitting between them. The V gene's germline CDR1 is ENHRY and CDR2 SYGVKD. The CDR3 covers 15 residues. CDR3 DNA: TGTGCCATCAGCCACCCGACGGGGGGCACAGATACGCAGTATTTT. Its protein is CAISHPTGGTDTQYF.

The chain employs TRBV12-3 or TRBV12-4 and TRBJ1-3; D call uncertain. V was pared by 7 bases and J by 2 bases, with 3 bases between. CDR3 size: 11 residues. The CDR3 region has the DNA TGTGCCAGCACGGCTGGAAACACCATATATTTT. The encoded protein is CASTAGNTIYF.

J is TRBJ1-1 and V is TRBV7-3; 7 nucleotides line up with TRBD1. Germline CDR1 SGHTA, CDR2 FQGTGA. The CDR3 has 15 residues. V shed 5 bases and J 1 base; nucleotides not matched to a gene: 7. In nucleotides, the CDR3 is TGTGCCAGCAGCGCCCGACAGGGCCCGAACACTGAAGCTTTCTTT. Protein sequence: CASSARQGPNTEAFF.

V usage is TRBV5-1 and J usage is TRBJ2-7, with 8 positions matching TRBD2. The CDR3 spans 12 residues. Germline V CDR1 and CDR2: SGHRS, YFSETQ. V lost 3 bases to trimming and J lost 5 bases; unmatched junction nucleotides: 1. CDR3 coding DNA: TGCGCCAGCAGCTCCGGGGGGGACGAGCAGTACTTC. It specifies CASSSGGDEQYF.

The CDR3 DNA reads TGTGCCAGCAGTGTAGGGGCACGCAATCAGCCCCAGCATTTT. Translation: CASSVGARNQPQHF. The V and J genes are TRBV2 and TRBJ1-5; D is possibly TRBD1 (5 bases). Trimming took off 4 bases at V and 2 bases at J, with 9 bases between the two ends. The CDR3 covers 14 residues. The germline V gene has CDR1 SNHLY and CDR2 FYNNEI.

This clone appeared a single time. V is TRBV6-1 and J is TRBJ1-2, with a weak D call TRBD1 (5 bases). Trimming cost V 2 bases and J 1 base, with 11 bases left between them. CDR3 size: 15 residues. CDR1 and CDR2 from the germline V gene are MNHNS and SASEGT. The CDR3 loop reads CASSEQAGINYGYTF. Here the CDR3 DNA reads TGTGCCAGCAGTGAACAGGCAGGGATTAACTATGGCTACACCTTC.

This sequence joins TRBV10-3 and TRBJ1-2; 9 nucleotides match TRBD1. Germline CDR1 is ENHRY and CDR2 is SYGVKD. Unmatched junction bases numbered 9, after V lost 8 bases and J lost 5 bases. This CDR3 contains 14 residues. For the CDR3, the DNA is TGTGCCATCCGCAAGGTAGACAGGGGGTATGGCTACACCTTC. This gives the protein CAIRKVDRGYGYTF.

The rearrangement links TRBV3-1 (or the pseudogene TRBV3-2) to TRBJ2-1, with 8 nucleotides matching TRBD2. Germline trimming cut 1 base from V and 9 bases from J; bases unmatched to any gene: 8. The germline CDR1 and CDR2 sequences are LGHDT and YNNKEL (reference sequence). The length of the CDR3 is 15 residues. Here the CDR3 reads CASSQGAGAPGEQFF. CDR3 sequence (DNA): TGTGCCAGCAGCCAAGGAGCGGGAGCCCCGGGTGAGCAGTTCTTC.

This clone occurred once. The CDR3 DNA is TGTGCCAGCAGCCTCGGGACAGCCCTCTACGAGCAGTACTTC. Translating gives CASSLGTALYEQYF. V usage is TRBV27 and J usage is TRBJ2-7; 7 bases line up with TRBD1. CDR1 and CDR2 from the germline V gene are MNHEY and SMNVEV (reference sequence). CDR3 length equals 14 residues. With 6 bases clipped from V and 3 bases from J, the junction kept 8 bases outside the gene matches.

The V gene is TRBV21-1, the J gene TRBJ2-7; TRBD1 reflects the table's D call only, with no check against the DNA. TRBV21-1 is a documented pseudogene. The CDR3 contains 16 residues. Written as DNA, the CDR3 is TGTGCCAGCAGCAAGCTTTTCGGACAGGTCTCCTACGAGCAGTACTTC. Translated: CASSKLFGQVSYEQYF.

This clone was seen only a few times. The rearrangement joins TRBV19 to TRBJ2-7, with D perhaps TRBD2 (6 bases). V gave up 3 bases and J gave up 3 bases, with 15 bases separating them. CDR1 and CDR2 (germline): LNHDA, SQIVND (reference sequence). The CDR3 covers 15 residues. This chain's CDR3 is CASSITGDSLYEQYF. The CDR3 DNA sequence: TGTGCCAGTAGTATTACGGGGGATTCCCTCTACGAGCAGTACTTC.

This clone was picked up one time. CDR3 nucleotide sequence: TGTGCCAGCTCCCAAGGACAGGCTAATGAAGCTTTCTTT. Amino acids: CASSQGQANEAFF. V is TRBV18 and J is TRBJ1-1; 7 nucleotides line up with TRBD1. Germline values: CDR1 KGHSH, CDR2 LQKENI. CDR3 length: 13 amino acids. V lost 6 bases to trimming and J lost 7 bases; unmatched junction nucleotides: 8. Drawing the rest from reference TRBV18 and TRBJ1-1, the complete variable domain is NAGVMQNPRHLVRRRGQEARLRCSPMKGHSHVYWYRQLPEEGLKFMVYLQKENIIDESGMPKERFSAEFPKEGPSILRIQQVVRGDSAAYFCASSQGQANEAFFGQGTRLTVV.

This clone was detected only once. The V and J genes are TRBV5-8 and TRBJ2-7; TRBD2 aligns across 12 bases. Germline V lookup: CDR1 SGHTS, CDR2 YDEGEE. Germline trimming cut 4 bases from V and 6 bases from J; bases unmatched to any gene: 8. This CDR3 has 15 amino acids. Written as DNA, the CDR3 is TGTGCCAGCAGCCACGGACTAGCGGGATGGGGCGAGCAGTACTTC. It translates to CASSHGLAGWGEQYF.

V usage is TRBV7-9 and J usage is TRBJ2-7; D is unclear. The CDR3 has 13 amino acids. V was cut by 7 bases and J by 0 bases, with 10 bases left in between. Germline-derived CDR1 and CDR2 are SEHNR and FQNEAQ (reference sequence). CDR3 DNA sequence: TGTGCCAGCACCTTGACGGGCTCCTACGAGCAGTACTTC. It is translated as CASTLTGSYEQYF.

The CDR3 region is CATGPPNRGLYSNQPQHF. The CDR3 DNA sequence: TGTGCCACCGGACCACCCAACAGGGGGCTGTATAGCAATCAGCCCCAGCATTTT. V usage is TRBV15 and J usage is TRBJ1-5, with TRBD1 matching 9 bases. Trimming removed 8 bases from V and 0 bases from J; junction bases left unmatched: 14. The CDR3 runs 18 residues. Germline lookup yields CDR1 LNHNV and CDR2 YYDKDF (reference sequence). The full variable domain, its missing parts supplied by reference TRBV15 and TRBJ1-5, is DAMVIQNPRYQVTQFGKPVTLSCSQTLNHNVMYWYQQKSSQAPKLLFHYYDKDFNNEADTPDNFQSRRPNTSFCFLDIRSPGLGDTAMYLCATGPPNRGLYSNQPQHFGDGTRLSIL.

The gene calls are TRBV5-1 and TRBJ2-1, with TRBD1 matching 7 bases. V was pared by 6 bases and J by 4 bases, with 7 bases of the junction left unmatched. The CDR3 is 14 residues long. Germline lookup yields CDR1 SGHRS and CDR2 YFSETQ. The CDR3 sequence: CASKEQGIYNEQFF. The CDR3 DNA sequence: TGCGCCAGCAAGGAACAGGGGATATACAATGAGCAGTTCTTC.

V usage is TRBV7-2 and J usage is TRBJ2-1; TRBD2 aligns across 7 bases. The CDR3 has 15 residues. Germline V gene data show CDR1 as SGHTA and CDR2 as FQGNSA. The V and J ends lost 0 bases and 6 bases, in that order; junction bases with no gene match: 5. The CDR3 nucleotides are TGTGCCAGCAGCTTAGCTCGGACTAGGGGCAATGAGCAGTTCTTC. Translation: CASSLARTRGNEQFF.

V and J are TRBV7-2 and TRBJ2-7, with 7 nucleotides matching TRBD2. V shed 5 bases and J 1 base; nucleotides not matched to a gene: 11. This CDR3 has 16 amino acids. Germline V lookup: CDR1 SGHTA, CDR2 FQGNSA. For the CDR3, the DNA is TGTGCCAGCAGCCCCCGAGGCGGGAGTATGTCCTACGAGCAGTACTTC. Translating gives CASSPRGGSMSYEQYF.